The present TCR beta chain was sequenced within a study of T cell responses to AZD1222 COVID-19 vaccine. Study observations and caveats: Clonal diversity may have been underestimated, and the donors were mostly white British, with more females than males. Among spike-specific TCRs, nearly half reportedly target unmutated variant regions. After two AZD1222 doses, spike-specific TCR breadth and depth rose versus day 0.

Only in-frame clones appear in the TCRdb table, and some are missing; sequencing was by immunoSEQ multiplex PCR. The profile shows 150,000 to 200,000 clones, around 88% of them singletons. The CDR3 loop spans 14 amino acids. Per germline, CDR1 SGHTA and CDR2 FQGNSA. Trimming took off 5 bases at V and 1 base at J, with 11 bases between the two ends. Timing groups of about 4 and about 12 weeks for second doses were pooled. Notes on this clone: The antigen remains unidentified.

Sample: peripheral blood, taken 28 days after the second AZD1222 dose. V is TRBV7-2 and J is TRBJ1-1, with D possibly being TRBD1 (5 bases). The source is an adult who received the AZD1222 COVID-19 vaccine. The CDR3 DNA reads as TGTGCCAGCAGCCCTCTGACAGAGAACACTGAAGCTTTCTTT. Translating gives CASSPLTENTEAFF.